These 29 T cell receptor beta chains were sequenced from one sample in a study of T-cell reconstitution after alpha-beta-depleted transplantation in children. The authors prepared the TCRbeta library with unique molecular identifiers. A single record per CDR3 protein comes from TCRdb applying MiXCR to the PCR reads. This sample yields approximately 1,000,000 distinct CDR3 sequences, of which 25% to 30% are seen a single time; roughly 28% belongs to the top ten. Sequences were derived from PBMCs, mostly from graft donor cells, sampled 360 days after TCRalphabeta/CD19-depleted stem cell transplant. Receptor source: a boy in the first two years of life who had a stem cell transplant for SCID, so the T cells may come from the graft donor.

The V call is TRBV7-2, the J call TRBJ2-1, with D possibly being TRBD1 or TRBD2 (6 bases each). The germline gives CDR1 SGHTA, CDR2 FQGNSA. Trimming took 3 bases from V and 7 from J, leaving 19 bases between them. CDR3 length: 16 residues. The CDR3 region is CASSFARGQFGNEQFF. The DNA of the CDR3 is TGTGCCAGCAGCTTTGCCCGGGGGCAGTTTGGGAATGAGCAGTTCTTC. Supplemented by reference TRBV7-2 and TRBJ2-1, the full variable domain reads GAGVSQSPSNKVTEKGKDVELRCDPISGHTALYWYRQSLGQGLEFLIYFQGNSAPDKSGLPSDRFSAERTGGSVSTLTIQRTQQEDSAVYLCASSFARGQFGNEQFFGPGTRLTVL.

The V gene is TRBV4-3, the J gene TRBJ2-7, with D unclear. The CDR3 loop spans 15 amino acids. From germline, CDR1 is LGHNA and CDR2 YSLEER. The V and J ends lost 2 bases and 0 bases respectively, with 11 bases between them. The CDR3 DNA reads TGCGCCAGCAGCCAAAGGGCAGGCTACTCCTACGAGCAGTACTTC. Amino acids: CASSQRAGYSYEQYF.

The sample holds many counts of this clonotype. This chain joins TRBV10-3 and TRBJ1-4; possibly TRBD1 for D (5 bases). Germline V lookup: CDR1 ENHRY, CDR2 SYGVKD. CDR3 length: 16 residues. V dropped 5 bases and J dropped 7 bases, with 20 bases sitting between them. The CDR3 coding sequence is TGTGCCATCAGTCCGACAGTCGGGGATTCCGGTGAAAAACTGTTTTTT. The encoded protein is CAISPTVGDSGEKLFF.

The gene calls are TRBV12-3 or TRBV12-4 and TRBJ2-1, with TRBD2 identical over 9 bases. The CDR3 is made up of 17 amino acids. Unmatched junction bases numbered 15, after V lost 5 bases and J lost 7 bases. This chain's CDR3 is CASSPRERGALANEQFF. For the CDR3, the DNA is TGTGCCAGCAGTCCCAGGGAGCGGGGGGCTCTAGCAAATGAGCAGTTCTTC.

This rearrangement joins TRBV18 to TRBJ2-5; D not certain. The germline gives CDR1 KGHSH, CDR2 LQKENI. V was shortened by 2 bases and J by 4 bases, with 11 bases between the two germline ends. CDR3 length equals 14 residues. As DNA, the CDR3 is TGTGCCAGCTCACCAAACGAGTCCCGAGAGACCCAGTACTTC. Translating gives CASSPNESRETQYF.

CDR3 coding DNA: TGTGCCAGCAGTGAACTGCGACTAGTTCGGTCTAGCACAGATACGCAGTATTTT. It encodes CASSELRLVRSSTDTQYF. The chain is built from TRBV2 and TRBJ2-3; D perhaps matches TRBD2 (6 bases). This CDR3 spans 18 amino acids. V lost 2 bases to trimming and J lost 0 bases, with 18 bases between them. Germline V lookup: CDR1 SNHLY, CDR2 FYNNEI.

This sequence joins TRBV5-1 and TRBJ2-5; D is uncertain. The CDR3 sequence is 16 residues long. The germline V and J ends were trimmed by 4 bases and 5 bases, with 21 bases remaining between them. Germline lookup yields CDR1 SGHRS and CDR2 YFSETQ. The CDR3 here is CASSHSDGRYGETQYF. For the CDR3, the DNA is TGCGCCAGCAGCCACTCGGACGGACGTTACGGGGAGACCCAGTACTTC. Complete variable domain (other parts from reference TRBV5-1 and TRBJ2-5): KAGVTQTPRYLIKTRGQQVTLSCSPISGHRSVSWYQQTPGQGLQFLFEYFSETQRNKGNFPGRFSGRQFSNSRSEMNVSTLELGDSALYLCASSHSDGRYGETQYFGPGTRLLVL.

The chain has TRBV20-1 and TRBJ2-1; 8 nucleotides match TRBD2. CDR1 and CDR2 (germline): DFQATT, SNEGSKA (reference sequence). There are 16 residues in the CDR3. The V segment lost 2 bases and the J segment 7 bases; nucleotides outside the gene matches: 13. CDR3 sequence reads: CSARPHRGGPTNEQFF. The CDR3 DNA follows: TGCAGTGCTAGACCCCACCGGGGGGGCCCGACGAATGAGCAGTTCTTC.

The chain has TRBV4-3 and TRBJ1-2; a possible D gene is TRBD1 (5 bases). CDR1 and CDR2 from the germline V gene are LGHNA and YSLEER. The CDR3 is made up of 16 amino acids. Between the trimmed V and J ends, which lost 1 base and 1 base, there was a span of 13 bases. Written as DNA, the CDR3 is TGCGCCAGCAGCCAAGTAGCAGGGTTTAGTAACTATGGCTACACCTTC. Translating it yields CASSQVAGFSNYGYTF.

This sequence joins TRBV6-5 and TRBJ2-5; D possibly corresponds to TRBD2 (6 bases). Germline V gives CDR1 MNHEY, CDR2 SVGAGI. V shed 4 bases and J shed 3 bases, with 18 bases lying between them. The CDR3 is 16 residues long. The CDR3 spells CASSFGGGVGEETQYF. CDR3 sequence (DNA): TGTGCCAGCAGTTTCGGTGGCGGGGTTGGGGAAGAGACCCAGTACTTC.

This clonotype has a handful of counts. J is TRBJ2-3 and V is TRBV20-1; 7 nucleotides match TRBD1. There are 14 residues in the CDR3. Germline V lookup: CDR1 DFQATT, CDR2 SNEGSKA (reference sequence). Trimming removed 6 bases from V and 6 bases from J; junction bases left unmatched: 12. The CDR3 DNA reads TGCAGTGCGAGAAGGGGGCAGGACGTGGATACGCAGTATTTT. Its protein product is CSARRGQDVDTQYF.

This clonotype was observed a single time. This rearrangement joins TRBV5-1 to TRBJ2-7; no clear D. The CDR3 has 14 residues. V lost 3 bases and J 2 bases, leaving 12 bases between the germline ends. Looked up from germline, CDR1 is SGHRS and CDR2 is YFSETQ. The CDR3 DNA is TGCGCCAGCAGCTCCAAGACGGAGACCTACGAGCAGTACTTC. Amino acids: CASSSKTETYEQYF.

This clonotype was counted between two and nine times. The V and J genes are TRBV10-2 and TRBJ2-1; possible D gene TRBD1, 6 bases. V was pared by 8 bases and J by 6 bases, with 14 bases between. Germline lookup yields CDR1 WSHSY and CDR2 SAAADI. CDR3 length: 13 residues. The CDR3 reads CASFRGWSNEQFF. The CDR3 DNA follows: TGCGCCAGCTTTAGGGGGTGGTCCAATGAGCAGTTCTTC.

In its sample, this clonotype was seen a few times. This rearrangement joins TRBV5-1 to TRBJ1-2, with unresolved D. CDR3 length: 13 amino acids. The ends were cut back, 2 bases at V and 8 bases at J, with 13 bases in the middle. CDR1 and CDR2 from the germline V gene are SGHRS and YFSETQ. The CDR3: CASSLSEINGYTF. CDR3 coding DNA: TGCGCCAGCAGCTTATCGGAGATAAACGGCTACACCTTC. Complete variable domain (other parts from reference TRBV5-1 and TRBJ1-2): KAGVTQTPRYLIKTRGQQVTLSCSPISGHRSVSWYQQTPGQGLQFLFEYFSETQRNKGNFPGRFSGRQFSNSRSEMNVSTLELGDSALYLCASSLSEINGYTFGSGTRLTVV.

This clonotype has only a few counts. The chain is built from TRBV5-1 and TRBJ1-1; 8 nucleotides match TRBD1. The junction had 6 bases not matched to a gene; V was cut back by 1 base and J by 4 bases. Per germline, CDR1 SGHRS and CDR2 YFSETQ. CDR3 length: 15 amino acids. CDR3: CASSLNPGQGTEAFF. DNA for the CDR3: TGCGCCAGCAGCTTGAACCCCGGACAGGGCACTGAAGCTTTCTTT.

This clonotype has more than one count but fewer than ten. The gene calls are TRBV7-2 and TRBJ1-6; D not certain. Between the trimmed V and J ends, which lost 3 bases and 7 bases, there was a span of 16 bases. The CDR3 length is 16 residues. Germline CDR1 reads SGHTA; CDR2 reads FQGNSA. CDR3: CASSLHHGLENSPLHF. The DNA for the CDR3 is TGTGCCAGCAGCTTGCACCATGGGTTGGAGAATTCACCCCTCCACTTT.

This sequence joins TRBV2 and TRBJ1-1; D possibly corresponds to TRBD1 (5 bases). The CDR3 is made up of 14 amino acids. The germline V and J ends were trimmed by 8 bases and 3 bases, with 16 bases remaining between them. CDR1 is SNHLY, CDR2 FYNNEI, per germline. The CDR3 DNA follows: TGTGCCAGCCGCGCAGGGATAGTTCACACTGAAGCTTTCTTT. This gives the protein CASRAGIVHTEAFF.

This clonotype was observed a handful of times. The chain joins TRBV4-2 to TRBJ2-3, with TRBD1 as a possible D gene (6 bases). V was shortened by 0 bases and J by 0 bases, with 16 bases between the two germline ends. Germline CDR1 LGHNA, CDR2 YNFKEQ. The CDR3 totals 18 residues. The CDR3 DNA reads TGTGCCAGCAGCCAAGATTCCAGGGGCAGCCTAAGCACAGATACGCAGTATTTT. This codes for CASSQDSRGSLSTDTQYF.

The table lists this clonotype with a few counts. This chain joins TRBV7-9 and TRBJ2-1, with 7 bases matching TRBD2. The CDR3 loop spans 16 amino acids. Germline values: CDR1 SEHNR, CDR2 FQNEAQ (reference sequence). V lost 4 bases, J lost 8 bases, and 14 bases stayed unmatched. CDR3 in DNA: TGTGCCAGCAGCTACGGTGCGGGGGTTAGTGTGGATGAGCAGTTCTTC. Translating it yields CASSYGAGVSVDEQFF.

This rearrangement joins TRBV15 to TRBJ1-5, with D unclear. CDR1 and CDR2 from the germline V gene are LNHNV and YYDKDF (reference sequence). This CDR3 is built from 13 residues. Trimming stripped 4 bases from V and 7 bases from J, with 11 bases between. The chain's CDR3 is CATSKLEEQPQHF. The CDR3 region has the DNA TGTGCCACCAGCAAATTGGAGGAGCAGCCCCAGCATTTT.

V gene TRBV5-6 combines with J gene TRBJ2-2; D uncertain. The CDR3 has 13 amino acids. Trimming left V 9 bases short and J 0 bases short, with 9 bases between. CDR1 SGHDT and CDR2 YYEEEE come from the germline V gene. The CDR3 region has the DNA TGTGCCACCAAAAACGCGAACACCGGGGAGCTGTTTTTT. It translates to CATKNANTGELFF.

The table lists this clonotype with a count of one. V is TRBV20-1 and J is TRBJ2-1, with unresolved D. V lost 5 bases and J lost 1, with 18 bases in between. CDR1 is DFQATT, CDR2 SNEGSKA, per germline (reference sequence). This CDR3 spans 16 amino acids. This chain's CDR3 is CSALTHGFRSYNEQFF. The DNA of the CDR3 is TGCAGTGCTTTAACTCATGGCTTTAGGTCCTACAATGAGCAGTTCTTC.

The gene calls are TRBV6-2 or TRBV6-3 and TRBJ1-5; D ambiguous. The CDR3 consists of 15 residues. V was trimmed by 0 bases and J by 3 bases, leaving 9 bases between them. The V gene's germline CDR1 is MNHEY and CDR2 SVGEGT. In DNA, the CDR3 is TGTGCCAGCAGTTACTCGACCGGGTACAATCAGCCCCAGCATTTT. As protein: CASSYSTGYNQPQHF.

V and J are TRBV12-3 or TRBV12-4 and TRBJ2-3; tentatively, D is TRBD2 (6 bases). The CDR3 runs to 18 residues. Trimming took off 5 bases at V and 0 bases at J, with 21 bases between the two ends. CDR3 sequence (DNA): TGTGCCAGCAGTCTCCTCCTCGGTGCGGGGACTAGCACAGATACGCAGTATTTT. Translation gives CASSLLLGAGTSTDTQYF.

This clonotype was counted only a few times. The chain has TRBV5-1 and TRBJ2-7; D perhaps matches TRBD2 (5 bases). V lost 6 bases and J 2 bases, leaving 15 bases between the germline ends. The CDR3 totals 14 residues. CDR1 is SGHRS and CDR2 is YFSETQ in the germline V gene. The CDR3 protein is CASTHGILTYEQYF. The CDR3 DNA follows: TGCGCCAGCACCCACGGGATCCTAACCTACGAGCAGTACTTC.

DNA for the CDR3: TGTGCCAGCAGTTACTCGACGGCAGGGGCCTACAATGAGCAGTTCTTC. Translation gives CASSYSTAGAYNEQFF. This chain joins TRBV6-5 and TRBJ2-1; TRBD1 is a possible D gene (6 bases). Trimming cost V 0 bases and J 2 bases, with 11 bases left between them. This CDR3 comprises 16 residues. Germline lookup yields CDR1 MNHEY and CDR2 SVGAGI.

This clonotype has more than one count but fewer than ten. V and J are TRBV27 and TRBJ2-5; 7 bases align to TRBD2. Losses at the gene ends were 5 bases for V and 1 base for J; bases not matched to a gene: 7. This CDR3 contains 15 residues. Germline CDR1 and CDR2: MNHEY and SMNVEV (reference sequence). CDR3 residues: CASSAPASGQETQYF. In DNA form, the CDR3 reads TGTGCCAGCAGTGCCCCGGCTAGCGGCCAAGAGACCCAGTACTTC.

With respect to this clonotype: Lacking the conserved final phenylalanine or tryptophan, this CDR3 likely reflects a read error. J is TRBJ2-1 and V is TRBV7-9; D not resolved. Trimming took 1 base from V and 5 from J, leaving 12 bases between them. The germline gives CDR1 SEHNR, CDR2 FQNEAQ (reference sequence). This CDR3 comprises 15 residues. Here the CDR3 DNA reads TGTGCCAGCAGCTTAGGGCCAGTAGAAGACAATGAGCAGTTCTCC. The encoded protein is CASSLGPVEDNEQFS.

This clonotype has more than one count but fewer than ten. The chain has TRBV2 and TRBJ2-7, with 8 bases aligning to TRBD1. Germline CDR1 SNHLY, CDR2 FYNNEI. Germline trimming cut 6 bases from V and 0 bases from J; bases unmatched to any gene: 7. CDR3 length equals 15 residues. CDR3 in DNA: TGTGCCAGCAGACCCAGGGGGCTGGGCTCCTACGAGCAGTACTTC. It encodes CASRPRGLGSYEQYF.